These 29 T cell receptor beta chains were sequenced from one sample in a study of immune cell composition in non-small cell lung cancer. Sequenced by immunoSEQ multiplex PCR; TCRdb stores in-frame clones only, minus some. The sample has about 4,800 clones, 70% to 90% seen once; the top ten hold roughly 5%. Normal lung was sampled as far from the tumour as possible, at least 3 cm. Sequencing was done on a sample of non-adjacent lung tissue. The origin of the receptors is a human donor with non-small cell lung cancer. Some clones in this sample may be carry-over from other donors' samples.

The gene calls are TRBV5-1 and TRBJ1-4, with D perhaps matching TRBD1 (6 bases). CDR3 length equals 13 residues. CDR1 is SGHRS, CDR2 YFSETQ, per germline. V was shortened by 3 bases and J by 4 bases, with 7 bases between the two germline ends. CDR3 bases: TGCGCCAGCAGCTGGACAGATAATGAAAAACTGTTTTTT. Amino acid sequence: CASSWTDNEKLFF. Full variable domain (rest looked up from reference TRBV5-1 and TRBJ1-4): KAGVTQTPRYLIKTRGQQVTLSCSPISGHRSVSWYQQTPGQGLQFLFEYFSETQRNKGNFPGRFSGRQFSNSRSEMNVSTLELGDSALYLCASSWTDNEKLFFGSGTQLSVL.

This chain joins TRBV5-5 and TRBJ1-5; possibly TRBD1 for D (6 bases). V lost 5 bases to trimming and J lost 2 bases, with 11 bases between them. The CDR3 totals 14 residues. Germline V lookup: CDR1 SGHKS, CDR2 YYEKEE (reference sequence). CDR3 loop: CASRPGVGNQPQHF. In DNA form, the CDR3 reads TGTGCCAGCAGGCCAGGGGTAGGCAATCAGCCCCAGCATTTT.

A single count supports this clone. The V call is TRBV30, the J call TRBJ2-1; D is ambiguous. Germline CDR1 reads GTSNPN; CDR2 reads SVGIG (reference sequence). This CDR3 spans 14 amino acids. V was pared by 2 bases and J by 4 bases, with 12 bases between. CDR3 loop: CAWSTTFGYNEQFF. DNA for the CDR3: TGTGCCTGGAGTACTACTTTCGGGTACAATGAGCAGTTCTTC. Filled out from reference TRBV30 and TRBJ2-1, the complete variable domain reads SQTIHQWPATLVQPVGSPLSLECTVEGTSNPNLYWYRQAAGRGLQLLFYSVGIGQISSEVPQNLSASRPQDRQFILSSKKLLLSDSGFYLCAWSTTFGYNEQFFGPGTRLTVL.

This rearrangement joins TRBV4-2 to TRBJ2-1; 10 bases are shared with TRBD2. The CDR3 is made up of 16 amino acids. Germline CDR1 is LGHNA and CDR2 is YNFKEQ. V was clipped by 3 bases and J by 6 bases; unmatched bases: 8. CDR3 amino acids: CASSQGAGGPFNEQFF. Written as DNA, the CDR3 is TGTGCCAGCAGCCAGGGAGCGGGAGGGCCATTCAATGAGCAGTTCTTC.

This sequence joins TRBV7-3 and TRBJ1-6, with a weak D call TRBD1 (6 bases). Trimming cost V 5 bases and J 6 bases, with 11 bases left between them. Germline values: CDR1 SGHTA, CDR2 FQGTGA. The CDR3 sequence is 14 residues long. The CDR3 region has the DNA TGTGCCAGCAGCCTTGGACAGTTTAATTCACCCCTCCACTTT. Protein product: CASSLGQFNSPLHF.

This chain uses TRBV5-1 with TRBJ2-5, with TRBD1 as a possible D gene (6 bases). Germline assignment: CDR1 SGHRS and CDR2 YFSETQ. V was shortened by 5 bases and J by 5 bases, with 19 bases between the two germline ends. CDR3 length: 15 amino acids. CDR3 DNA sequence: TGCGCCAGCAGTTCCGGACAGACGAGGACGGAGACCCAGTACTTC. Translating it yields CASSSGQTRTETQYF.

The rearrangement joins TRBV4-3 to TRBJ2-3; TRBD1 might be the D (5 bases). Trimming took off 4 bases at V and 2 bases at J, with 16 bases between the two ends. The CDR3 consists of 16 residues. Germline-derived CDR1 and CDR2 are LGHNA and YSLEER. The CDR3 loop reads CASSPAWGGTTDTQYF. The CDR3 DNA reads TGCGCCAGCAGCCCGGCTTGGGGCGGAACCACAGATACGCAGTATTTT.

The J gene is TRBJ1-2, the V gene TRBV18; D call uncertain. CDR1 and CDR2 (germline): KGHSH, LQKENI. The CDR3 is 13 amino acids. Deletions cut 0 bases from V and 8 bases from J, with 10 bases between. CDR3 protein: CASSPPLEEGYTF. In nucleotides, the CDR3 is TGTGCCAGCTCACCACCGTTGGAGGAGGGCTACACCTTC.

The table lists this clone with a few counts. The chain links TRBV2 to TRBJ1-2; D is possibly TRBD1 (6 bases). V was clipped by 5 bases and J by 4 bases, with 11 bases between them. CDR1 SNHLY and CDR2 FYNNEI come from the germline V gene. The CDR3 has 13 amino acids. CDR3 DNA sequence: TGTGCCAGCAGTCAGGGGACGGGCTATGGCTACACCTTC. The encoded protein is CASSQGTGYGYTF.

V is TRBV30 and J is TRBJ2-7, with 11 bases fitting TRBD2. There are 14 residues in the CDR3. The V and J ends lost 0 bases and 4 bases, in that order; junction bases with no gene match: 2. The germline V gene encodes CDR1 GTSNPN and CDR2 SVGIG (reference sequence). Here the CDR3 DNA reads TGTGCCTGGAGTGTAGGGACTAGCGGTTACGAGCAGTACTTC. Amino acid sequence: CAWSVGTSGYEQYF. Full variable domain (rest looked up from reference TRBV30 and TRBJ2-7): SQTIHQWPATLVQPVGSPLSLECTVEGTSNPNLYWYRQAAGRGLQLLFYSVGIGQISSEVPQNLSASRPQDRQFILSSKKLLLSDSGFYLCAWSVGTSGYEQYFGPGTRLTVT.

This chain uses TRBV6-1 with TRBJ2-2; D call uncertain. The CDR3 length is 14 residues. Germline CDR1 and CDR2: MNHNS and SASEGT. Trimming removed 6 bases from V and 1 base from J, with 9 bases in between. CDR3 region: CASSLTQNTGELFF. The DNA for the CDR3 is TGTGCCAGCAGCCTAACCCAGAACACCGGGGAGCTGTTTTTT.

The chain links TRBV27 to TRBJ2-3; D is undetermined. Germline V gene lookup returns CDR1 MNHEY and CDR2 SMNVEV (reference sequence). The CDR3 is 10 residues long. The ends were cut back, 5 bases at V and 8 bases at J, with 5 bases in the middle. CDR3 amino acids: CASSLLTQYF. The DNA for the CDR3 is TGTGCCAGCAGTCTCCTTACGCAGTATTTT.

The V gene is TRBV5-4, the J gene TRBJ2-5; 8 nucleotides match TRBD1. Germline V gene data show CDR1 as SGHNT and CDR2 as YYREEE (reference sequence). J lost 6 bases, V lost 4 bases, and 20 bases had no gene match. The CDR3 has 18 amino acids. CDR3 region: CASSPGTGSTRVIQTQYF. The CDR3 DNA is TGTGCCAGCAGCCCCGGGACAGGCTCTACGAGGGTTATACAGACCCAGTACTTC.

The rearrangement uses TRBV28 and TRBJ2-7; 10 bases align to TRBD1. This CDR3 comprises 15 residues. CDR1 is MDHEN, CDR2 SYDVKM, per germline. The V and J ends lost 6 bases and 2 bases, in that order; junction bases with no gene match: 7. This chain's CDR3 is CASSKPGTGAYEQYF. The CDR3 DNA sequence: TGTGCCAGCAGCAAACCCGGGACAGGGGCCTACGAGCAGTACTTC.

The rearrangement joins TRBV4-1 to TRBJ2-7; tentative D call: TRBD2 (6 bases). From germline, CDR1 is MGHRA and CDR2 YSYEKL. V lost 0 bases and J lost 2, with 11 bases in between. This CDR3 region has 15 residues. The CDR3 nucleotides are TGCGCCAGCAGCCAAGAATGGCGGGGACCCTACGAGCAGTACTTC. This codes for CASSQEWRGPYEQYF.

V gene TRBV6-5 combines with J gene TRBJ1-1, with TRBD1 matching over 7 bases. CDR1 and CDR2 from the germline V gene are MNHEY and SVGAGI. J lost 1 base, V lost 0 bases, and 2 bases had no gene match. The CDR3 totals 15 residues. CDR3 in DNA: TGTGCCAGCAGTTACTCGGGACAGACGAACACTGAAGCTTTCTTT. This sequence encodes CASSYSGQTNTEAFF.

The J gene is TRBJ2-3, the V gene TRBV9; 16 bases align to TRBD2. J gave up 0 bases and V 5 bases, and 6 bases lay outside the gene matches. Germline-derived CDR1 and CDR2 are SGDLS and YYNGEE. The CDR3 extends over 18 amino acids. The CDR3 protein is CASRTGTSGRGSTDTQYF. The CDR3 nucleotides read TGTGCCAGCAGGACCGGGACTAGCGGGAGGGGAAGCACAGATACGCAGTATTTT.

This clone was seen a handful of times. The chain links TRBV30 to TRBJ1-6, with D unresolved. The germline gives CDR1 GTSNPN, CDR2 SVGIG (reference sequence). The CDR3 spans 13 residues. Trimming left V 8 bases short and J 4 bases short, with 12 bases between. CDR3: CAANGEYNSPLHF. DNA of the CDR3: TGTGCCGCGAATGGGGAGTATAATTCACCCCTCCACTTT. The variable domain in full, completed from reference TRBV30 and TRBJ1-6, reads SQTIHQWPATLVQPVGSPLSLECTVEGTSNPNLYWYRQAAGRGLQLLFYSVGIGQISSEVPQNLSASRPQDRQFILSSKKLLLSDSGFYLCAANGEYNSPLHFGNGTRLTVT.

The chain uses TRBV15 and TRBJ2-1, with D unresolved. This CDR3 comprises 15 residues. V gave up 3 bases and J gave up 6 bases, with 15 bases separating them. From germline, CDR1 is LNHNV and CDR2 YYDKDF (reference sequence). DNA for the CDR3: TGTGCCACCAGCAGGGCTTCTTACGGCGGCAATGAGCAGTTCTTC. It specifies CATSRASYGGNEQFF. Supplemented by reference TRBV15 and TRBJ2-1, the full variable domain reads DAMVIQNPRYQVTQFGKPVTLSCSQTLNHNVMYWYQQKSSQAPKLLFHYYDKDFNNEADTPDNFQSRRPNTSFCFLDIRSPGLGDTAMYLCATSRASYGGNEQFFGPGTRLTVL.

The chain is built from TRBV5-1 and TRBJ2-2, with D perhaps matching TRBD1 (6 bases). The V end lost 4 bases, the J end lost 0 bases, and 13 bases lay between the germline ends. Looked up from germline, CDR1 is SGHRS and CDR2 is YFSETQ. This CDR3 contains 16 residues. The DNA of the CDR3 is TGCGCCAGCAGCCCAACCGGGACACCGAACACCGGGGAGCTGTTTTTT. Residues: CASSPTGTPNTGELFF.

V gene TRBV9 combines with J gene TRBJ1-6; 8 bases match TRBD1. The CDR3 consists of 14 residues. Germline trimming cut 1 base from V and 9 bases from J; bases unmatched to any gene: 3. The germline V gene encodes CDR1 SGDLS and CDR2 YYNGEE. CDR3 protein: CASSVSDRGSPLHF. CDR3 nucleotide sequence: TGTGCCAGCAGCGTATCCGACAGGGGTTCACCCCTCCACTTT.

The CDR3 DNA sequence: TGTGCCAGCAGCTCCCGCGGACAGGGGGCGGGTGGCTACACCTTC. The encoded protein is CASSSRGQGAGGYTF. The genes are TRBV9 and TRBJ1-2, with 11 nucleotides matching TRBD1. This CDR3 comprises 15 residues. The germline CDR1 and CDR2 sequences are SGDLS and YYNGEE. Trimming removed 4 bases from V and 7 bases from J; junction bases left unmatched: 9.

This rearrangement joins TRBV4-1 to TRBJ2-1, with 11 bases fitting TRBD2. The CDR3 has 17 amino acids. V shed 0 bases, J shed 7 bases, and the junction held 8 bases outside the gene matches. Germline lookup yields CDR1 MGHRA and CDR2 YSYEKL. CDR3 sequence reads: CASSQERLAGSVNEQFF. In DNA, the CDR3 is TGCGCCAGCAGCCAAGAAAGACTAGCGGGGTCTGTGAATGAGCAGTTCTTC.

The gene calls are TRBV28 and TRBJ2-7; D unresolved. The ends were cut back, 4 bases at V and 2 bases at J, with 12 bases in the middle. Germline V gene lookup returns CDR1 MDHEN and CDR2 SYDVKM. The CDR3 sequence is 14 residues long. The CDR3 loop reads CASSSVMPPYEQYF. CDR3 DNA: TGTGCCAGCAGTTCGGTAATGCCTCCCTACGAGCAGTACTTC.

The CDR3 region is CASSLAGGDGDNWEYGYTF. The CDR3 nucleotides read TGTGCCAGCAGCTTAGCGGGGGGAGACGGAGACAATTGGGAGTATGGCTACACCTTC. The V gene is TRBV7-9, the J gene TRBJ1-2; D might be TRBD1 (5 bases). V lost 0 bases and J lost 5, with 25 bases in between. The CDR3 is made up of 19 amino acids. Germline CDR1 reads SEHNR; CDR2 reads FQNEAQ (reference sequence).

V usage is TRBV5-5 and J usage is TRBJ2-5; D unresolved. The CDR3 consists of 12 residues. V lost 3 bases and J 0 bases, leaving 3 bases between the germline ends. In germline, CDR1 is SGHKS, CDR2 YYEKEE (reference sequence). The CDR3 reads CASSSYQETQYF. The CDR3 bases are TGTGCCAGCAGCTCGTACCAAGAGACCCAGTACTTC.

The chain links TRBV28 to TRBJ1-2; 8 nucleotides match TRBD1. The CDR3 is made up of 14 amino acids. Looked up from germline, CDR1 is MDHEN and CDR2 is SYDVKM. V shed 4 bases, J shed 8 bases, and the junction held 9 bases outside the gene matches. CDR3: CASSWDRSISGYTF. The CDR3 DNA reads as TGTGCCAGCAGTTGGGACAGGTCGATCAGCGGCTACACCTTC.

The rearrangement joins TRBV6-5 to TRBJ2-5; no clear D. Germline loops: CDR1 MNHEY, CDR2 SVGAGI. Trimming shortened V by 5 bases and J by 2 bases, and 3 bases separated the two germline ends. The CDR3 contains 11 residues. In DNA form, the CDR3 reads TGTGCCAGCAGTCTACAAGAGACCCAGTACTTC. It specifies CASSLQETQYF.

The sample holds one count of this clone. The chain links TRBV11-2 to TRBJ2-5; D may be TRBD2 (6 bases). This CDR3 comprises 15 residues. Germline V gene data show CDR1 as SGHAT and CDR2 as FQNNGV. The V end was cut by 3 bases, the J end by 3 bases, with 14 bases between. The CDR3 DNA sequence: TGTGCCAGCAGCTTTGAGGGGAGGCGGGAAGAGACCCAGTACTTC. Residues: CASSFEGRREETQYF.